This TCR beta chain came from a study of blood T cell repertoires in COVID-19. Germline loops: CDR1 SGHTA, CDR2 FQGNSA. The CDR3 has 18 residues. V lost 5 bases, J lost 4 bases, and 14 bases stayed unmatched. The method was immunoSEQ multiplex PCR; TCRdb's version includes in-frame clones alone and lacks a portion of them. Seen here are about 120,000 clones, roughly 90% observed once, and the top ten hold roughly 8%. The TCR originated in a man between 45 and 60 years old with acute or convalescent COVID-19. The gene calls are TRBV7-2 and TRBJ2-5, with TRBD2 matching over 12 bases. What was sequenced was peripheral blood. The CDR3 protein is CASSVPSTSGGRGETQYF. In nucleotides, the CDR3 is TGTGCCAGCAGCGTTCCCTCGACTAGCGGGGGACGCGGAGAGACCCAGTACTTC.